This T cell receptor beta chain was found in a study of cytomegalovirus exposure and HLA in healthy donors. 13 Jbeta primers and 60 Vbeta primers were used for the PCR. Some clones are missing from TCRdb's copy, which holds only in-frame ones; the method was immunoSEQ multiplex PCR. The table has 79,000 or so clones, around 77% seen once. Each donor was healthy, and each was a bone marrow donor. The J segment lost 2 bases and the V segment lost 4 bases, leaving 4 bases of the junction unmatched. Germline V gene data show CDR1 as SGHVS and CDR2 as FQNEAQ. The CDR3 runs to 15 residues. The sequencing sample was made of PBMCs. The rearrangement joins TRBV7-8 to TRBJ2-5; 10 bases match TRBD2. The TCR originated in a middle-aged woman in good health and CMV-seropositive. As DNA, the CDR3 is TGTGCCAGCAGCTCCAGCGGGGGGGTTCAAGAGACCCAGTACTTC. Translation gives CASSSSGGVQETQYF.